A selection of T cell receptor beta chains follows, all from one sample in a study of blood T cell repertoires in COVID-19. Only in-frame clones appear in the TCRdb table, and some are missing; sequencing was by immunoSEQ multiplex PCR. The table records about 32,000 clones, around 90% of them present only once. Sample: peripheral blood. The receptors come from a man aged 55 to 70 with active COVID-19. CDR3s leave out the opening cysteine and the closing phenylalanine or tryptophan.

J gene,V gene,CDR3 protein
TRBJ2-3,TRBV9,ASTLRDRLYTDTQY
TRBJ2-5,TRBV9,ASSVLPGRETQY
TRBJ2-4,TRBV6-2/TRBV6-3,ASSYGLAGGGDIQY
TRBJ2-5,TRBV7-6,ASTPAFGLAGGDGETQY
TRBJ2-1,TRBV9,ASSVGPSGGTYNEQF
TRBJ2-7,TRBV9,ASSVGVRTVDEQY
TRBJ2-5,TRBV5-4,ASSLSLQETQY
TRBJ2-7,TRBV28,ASSPTNRGEQY
TRBJ2-1,TRBV5-1,ASSLEGGGSYNEQF
TRBJ2-3,TRBV7-2,ASSQDYYTQY
TRBJ2-3,TRBV5-1,ASSLMRIDTQY
TRBJ2-3,TRBV4-2,ASSQEAAMSTDTQY
TRBJ2-7,TRBV11-2,ASSFDPGQSAYEQY
TRBJ2-7,TRBV6-5,AARDVAYEQY
TRBJ2-1,TRBV7-8,ASSSPMWGRSNEQF
TRBJ2-2,TRBV7-3,ASRRLAGDTGELF
TRBJ1-1,TRBV27,ASSLQGLTNTEAF
TRBJ2-1,TRBV3-1/TRBV3-2,ASSQDLASRNEQF
TRBJ1-1,TRBV19,ASSNLNTEAF
TRBJ1-2,TRBV4-2,ASSQPPGGEYYGYT
TRBJ2-7,TRBV13,ASTMTSGISYEQY
TRBJ1-1,TRBV4-3,ASSKQGGFEAF
TRBJ2-3,TRBV19,ASRNGGTDTQY
TRBJ2-2,TRBV4-3,ASSPSRNTGELF
TRBJ1-5,TRBV19,ASSHRVGNQPQH
TRBJ2-6,TRBV5-8,ASSPGTGIPGANVLT
TRBJ2-1,TRBV29-1,SVEPTGANEQF
TRBJ2-3,TRBV15,ATSNSVSDTQY
TRBJ2-7,TRBV7-8,ASMGTGISYEQY
TRBJ1-2,TRBV11-1,ASSGRRDGYT
TRBJ2-1,TRBV19,ATSGNPATSYNEQF
TRBJ2-5,TRBV19,ASRSLAGGPQTQY
TRBJ2-7,TRBV29-1,SVGGGRGILSEQY
TRBJ2-3,TRBV30,AWSAGGDTQY
TRBJ2-7,TRBV15,ATSRSGGPYYEQY
TRBJ1-6,TRBV5-1,ASSSDRANSPLH
TRBJ2-5,TRBV6-5,ASTPGRAGETQY
TRBJ2-3,TRBV7-3,ASSSGRGSTQY